These 17 T cell receptor beta chains were sequenced from one sample in a study of CD8 T cells in Susac syndrome. Reverse transcription of roughly 0.5 to 1 ug RNA used random hexamers. TCRdb re-derived calls from the immunoSEQ multiplex PCR reads in MiXCR, one entry per CDR3 protein. The repertoire includes about 150,000 distinct CDR3 sequences, 95% to 96% of them detected once, and about 0.15% sits in the top ten. Sequenced sample: CD8+ T cells from PBMCs. The receptor source for this set is a human donor with multiple sclerosis.

The rearrangement links TRBV11-2 to TRBJ2-5, with TRBD2 as a possible D gene (5 bases). The germline V and J ends were trimmed by 8 bases and 5 bases, with 21 bases remaining between them. Germline V gives CDR1 SGHAT, CDR2 FQNNGV. The CDR3 runs 15 residues. The CDR3 protein is CASRLHLATGETQYF. In DNA, the CDR3 is TGTGCCAGCCGGCTTCATTTAGCTACGGGGGAGACCCAGTACTTC.

The rearrangement uses TRBV5-6 and TRBJ1-1; D gene uncertain. The CDR3 is 13 amino acids. V was clipped by 0 bases and J by 5 bases, with 8 bases between them. Germline values: CDR1 SGHDT, CDR2 YYEEEE. The CDR3: CASSLAQRTEAFF. The CDR3 coding sequence is TGTGCCAGCAGCTTGGCCCAAAGGACTGAAGCTTTCTTT.

In this sample, this clonotype turned up once. This chain links TRBV3-1 with TRBJ2-1, with 10 bases lining up with TRBD1. This CDR3 contains 16 residues. Germline-derived CDR1 and CDR2 are LGHDT and YNNKEL (reference sequence). After removal of 0 bases from V and 4 bases from J, the junction contained 3 bases not matched to a gene. CDR3 nucleotide sequence: TGTGCCAGCAGCCAAGAGGGGACAGGGGAGTACAATGAGCAGTTCTTC. Amino acid sequence: CASSQEGTGEYNEQFF.

The J gene is TRBJ2-1, the V gene TRBV30; TRBD1 agrees at 9 bases. V was clipped by 5 bases and J by 9 bases; unmatched bases: 11. The CDR3 sequence is 14 residues long. The germline gives CDR1 GTSNPN, CDR2 SVGIG (reference sequence). The CDR3 loop is CAWATGQGWAEQFF. CDR3 DNA sequence: TGTGCCTGGGCTACGGGACAGGGCTGGGCTGAGCAGTTCTTC.

The chain links TRBV20-1 to TRBJ2-7; D unclear. The CDR3 extends over 14 amino acids. V shed 5 bases and J shed 0 bases, with 14 bases lying between them. From germline, CDR1 is DFQATT and CDR2 SNEGSKA (reference sequence). The CDR3 DNA reads TGCAGTGCTCCGGCCAGCCCATACTCCTACGAGCAGTACTTC. The encoded protein is CSAPASPYSYEQYF.

The chain carries TRBV2 and TRBJ2-7; D is perhaps TRBD1 (7 bases). This CDR3 has 15 residues. The V gene's germline CDR1 is SNHLY and CDR2 FYNNEI. V was trimmed by 5 bases and J by 1 base, leaving 15 bases between them. The CDR3 DNA is TGTGCCAGCAGTTGGAGCAGGGGGGCTTCCTACGAGCAGTACGTC. It is translated as CASSWSRGASYEQYV.

The count of this clonotype is one. The chain recombines TRBV7-9 with TRBJ2-7; D is unclear. Trimming removed 5 bases from V and 2 bases from J, with 10 bases in between. The CDR3 loop spans 13 amino acids. Germline V gene sequence: CDR1 SEHNR, CDR2 FQNEAQ (reference sequence). The CDR3 loop reads CASSPPGAYEQYV. For the CDR3, the DNA is TGTGCCAGCAGCCCCCCCGGCGCCTACGAGCAGTACGTC.

The gene calls are TRBV30 and TRBJ1-2; D might be TRBD1 (5 bases). V lost 5 bases to trimming and J lost 6 bases, with 7 bases between them. Germline V gene sequence: CDR1 GTSNPN, CDR2 SVGIG (reference sequence). This CDR3 has 10 residues. The DNA for the CDR3 is TGTGCCTGGGGGGGAGATGGCTACACCTTC. Translated, it gives CAWGGDGYTF.

The gene calls are TRBV27 and TRBJ1-5, with D maybe TRBD1 (6 bases). This CDR3 is built from 11 residues. In germline, CDR1 is MNHEY, CDR2 SMNVEV (reference sequence). V was trimmed by 8 bases and J by 6 bases, leaving 8 bases between them. Written as DNA, the CDR3 is TGTGCCAGCGGGGGGGCTCAGCCCCAGCATTTT. It translates to CASGGAQPQHF.

This chain connects TRBV27 to TRBJ1-6, with D perhaps matching TRBD1 (5 bases). Per the germline V gene, CDR1 is MNHEY and CDR2 is SMNVEV (reference sequence). CDR3 size: 17 residues. V lost 4 bases, J lost 2 bases, and 15 bases lay in between. The CDR3 DNA is TGTGCCAGCAGTTCCACAGGAAATCCCGCCTATAATTCACCCCTCCACTTT. This sequence encodes CASSSTGNPAYNSPLHF.

The CDR3 nucleotides read TGTGCCACCGCCACAGGGAGCTCCTATAATTCACCCCTCCACTTT. Translated, it gives CATATGSSYNSPLHF. This sequence joins TRBV15 and TRBJ1-6; a weak D match, TRBD1 (6 bases). Trimming left V 8 bases short and J 0 bases short, with 11 bases between. From germline, CDR1 is LNHNV and CDR2 YYDKDF (reference sequence). The CDR3 extends over 15 amino acids.

The chain links TRBV27 to TRBJ1-2; maybe TRBD1 (6 bases). Germline assignment: CDR1 MNHEY and CDR2 SMNVEV (reference sequence). The CDR3 runs 17 residues. Trimming cost V 0 bases and J 5 bases, with 19 bases left between them. As DNA, the CDR3 is TGTGCCAGCAGTTTATCGGAACAGGGTCTGGATCGGTATGGCTACACCTTC. Translation gives CASSLSEQGLDRYGYTF.

This clonotype appeared once. The rearrangement uses TRBV6-5 and TRBJ1-2; unclear D gene. Trimming left V 0 bases short and J 8 bases short, with 19 bases between. The CDR3 has 16 amino acids. Germline CDR1 MNHEY, CDR2 SVGAGI. This chain's CDR3 is CASSYSILNAEGGYTF. The CDR3 nucleotides read TGTGCCAGCAGTTACTCGATTCTAAACGCAGAGGGCGGCTACACCTTC.

The J gene is TRBJ2-3, the V gene TRBV28; the D gene is possibly TRBD1 (6 bases). The germline gives CDR1 MDHEN, CDR2 SYDVKM. The CDR3 has 15 residues. V gave up 6 bases and J gave up 2 bases, with 15 bases separating them. This CDR3 is CASRPTGILTDTQYF. The CDR3 DNA follows: TGTGCCAGCAGACCGACAGGAATCCTCACAGATACGCAGTATTTT.

As DNA, the CDR3 is TGCAGTGCTAGAGATCAAGGACGGAACACTGAAGCTTTCTTT. It is translated as CSARDQGRNTEAFF. V and J are TRBV20-1 and TRBJ1-1; D remains ambiguous. With 0 bases removed from V and 1 base from J, the gap between germline ends came to 9 bases. The CDR3 has 14 amino acids. The germline CDR1 and CDR2 sequences are DFQATT and SNEGSKA (reference sequence).

This rearrangement joins TRBV11-2 to TRBJ2-1, with no clear D. The V gene's germline CDR1 is SGHAT and CDR2 FQNNGV. The CDR3 is made up of 14 amino acids. Trimming shortened V by 4 bases and J by 5 bases, and 12 bases separated the two germline ends. The CDR3 nucleotides read TGTGCCAGCAGCTCCGTACGTTGGGACAATGAGCAGTTCTTC. Translation gives CASSSVRWDNEQFF.

The rearrangement links TRBV7-9 to TRBJ1-2, with D possibly being TRBD1 (6 bases). CDR3 size: 13 residues. The ends were cut back, 5 bases at V and 6 bases at J, with 13 bases in the middle. Germline CDR1 and CDR2: SEHNR and FQNEAQ (reference sequence). The CDR3 nucleotides are TGTGCCAGCAGCGACGACAGGCCTGATGGCTACACCTTC. Amino acid sequence: CASSDDRPDGYTF.